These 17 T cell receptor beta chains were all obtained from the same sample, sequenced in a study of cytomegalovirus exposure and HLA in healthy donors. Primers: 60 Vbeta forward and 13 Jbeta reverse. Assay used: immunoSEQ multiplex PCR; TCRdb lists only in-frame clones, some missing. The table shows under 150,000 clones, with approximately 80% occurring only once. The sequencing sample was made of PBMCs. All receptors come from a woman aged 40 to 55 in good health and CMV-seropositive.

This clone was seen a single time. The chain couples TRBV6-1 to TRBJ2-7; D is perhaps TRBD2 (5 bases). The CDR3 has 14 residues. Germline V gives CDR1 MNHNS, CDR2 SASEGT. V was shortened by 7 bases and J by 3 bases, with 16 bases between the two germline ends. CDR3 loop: CASTLGSVRYEQYF. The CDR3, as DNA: TGTGCCAGCACCCTCGGTAGCGTTCGCTACGAGCAGTACTTC.

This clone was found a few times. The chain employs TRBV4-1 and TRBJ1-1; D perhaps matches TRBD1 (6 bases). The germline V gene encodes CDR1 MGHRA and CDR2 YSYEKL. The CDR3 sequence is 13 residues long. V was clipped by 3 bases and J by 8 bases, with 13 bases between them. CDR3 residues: CASSQSAGQEAFF. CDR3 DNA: TGCGCCAGCAGCCAGTCCGCAGGACAGGAAGCTTTCTTT.

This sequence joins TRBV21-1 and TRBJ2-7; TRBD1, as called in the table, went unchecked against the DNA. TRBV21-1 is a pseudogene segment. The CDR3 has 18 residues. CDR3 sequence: CASSKLGTGPLVPYEQYF. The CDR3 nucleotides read TGTGCCAGCAGCAAACTGGGGACAGGGCCATTAGTCCCCTACGAGCAGTACTTC.

The CDR3 spells CASSPTMGTQYF. The CDR3 DNA sequence: TGTGCCAGCAGTCCCACAATGGGCACGCAGTATTTT. The genes are TRBV27 and TRBJ2-3, with no clear D. V gave up 5 bases and J gave up 9 bases, with 12 bases separating them. This CDR3 is 12 amino acids long. Germline V lookup: CDR1 MNHEY, CDR2 SMNVEV (reference sequence).

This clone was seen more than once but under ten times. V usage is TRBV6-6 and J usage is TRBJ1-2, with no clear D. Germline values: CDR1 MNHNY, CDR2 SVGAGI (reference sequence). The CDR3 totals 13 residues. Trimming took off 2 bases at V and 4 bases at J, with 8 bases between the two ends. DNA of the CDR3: TGTGCCAGCAGTTACCCGGTCGGCTATGGCTACACCTTC. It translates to CASSYPVGYGYTF.

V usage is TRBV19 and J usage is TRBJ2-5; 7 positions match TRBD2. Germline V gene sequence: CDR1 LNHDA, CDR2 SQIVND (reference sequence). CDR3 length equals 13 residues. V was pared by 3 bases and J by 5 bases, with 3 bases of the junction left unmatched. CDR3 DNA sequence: TGTGCCAGTAGTATGGTTAGCGGGGAGACCCAGTACTTC. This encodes CASSMVSGETQYF.

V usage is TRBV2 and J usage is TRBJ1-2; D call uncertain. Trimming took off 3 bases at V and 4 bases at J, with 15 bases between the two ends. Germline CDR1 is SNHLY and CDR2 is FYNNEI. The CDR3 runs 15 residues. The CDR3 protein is CASSEWAKVSYGYTF. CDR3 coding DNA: TGTGCCAGCAGTGAGTGGGCAAAAGTGAGCTATGGCTACACCTTC. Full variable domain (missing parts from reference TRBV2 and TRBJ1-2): EPEVTQTPSHQVTQMGQEVILRCVPISNHLYFYWYRQILGQKVEFLVSFYNNEISEKSEIFDDQFSVERPDGSNFTLKIRSTKLEDSAMYFCASSEWAKVSYGYTFGSGTRLTVV.

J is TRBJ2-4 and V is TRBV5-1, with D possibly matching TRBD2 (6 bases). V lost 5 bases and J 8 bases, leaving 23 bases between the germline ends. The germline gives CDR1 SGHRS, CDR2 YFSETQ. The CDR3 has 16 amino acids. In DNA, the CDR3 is TGCGCCAGCAGTTCTGCGGGACGGGCCGCTGAGCACATTCAGTACTTC. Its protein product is CASSSAGRAAEHIQYF.

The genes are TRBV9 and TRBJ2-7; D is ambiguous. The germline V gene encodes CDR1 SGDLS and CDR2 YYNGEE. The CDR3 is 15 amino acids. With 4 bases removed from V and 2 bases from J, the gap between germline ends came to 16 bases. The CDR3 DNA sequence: TGTGCCAGCAGCCCCCATGAGGCACCAACCTACGAGCAGTACTTC. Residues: CASSPHEAPTYEQYF.

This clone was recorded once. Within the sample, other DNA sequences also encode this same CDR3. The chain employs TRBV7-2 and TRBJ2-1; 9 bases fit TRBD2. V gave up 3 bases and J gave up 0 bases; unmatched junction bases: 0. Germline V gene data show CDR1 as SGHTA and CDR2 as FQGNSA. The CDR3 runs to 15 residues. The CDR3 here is CASSFSGSSYNEQFF. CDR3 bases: TGTGCCAGCAGCTTTAGCGGGAGCTCCTACAATGAGCAGTTCTTC.

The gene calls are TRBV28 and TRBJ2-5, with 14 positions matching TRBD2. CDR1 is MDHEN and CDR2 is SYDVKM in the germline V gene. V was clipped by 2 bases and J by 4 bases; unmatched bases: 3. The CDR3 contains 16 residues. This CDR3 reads CASSLAGTSGRETQYF. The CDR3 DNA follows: TGTGCCAGCAGTTTAGCAGGGACTAGCGGGAGAGAGACCCAGTACTTC.

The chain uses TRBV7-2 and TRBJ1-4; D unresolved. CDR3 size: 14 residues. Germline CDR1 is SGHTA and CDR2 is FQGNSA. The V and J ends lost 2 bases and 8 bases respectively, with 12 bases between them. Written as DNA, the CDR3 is TGTGCCAGCAGCTTAAGAGGTGCGGGGGAAAAACTGTTTTTT. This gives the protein CASSLRGAGEKLFF.

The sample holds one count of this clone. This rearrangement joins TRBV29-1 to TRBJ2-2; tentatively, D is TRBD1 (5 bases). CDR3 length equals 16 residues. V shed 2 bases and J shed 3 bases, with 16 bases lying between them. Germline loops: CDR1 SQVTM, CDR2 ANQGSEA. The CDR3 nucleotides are TGCAGCGTTGAATCTGGGGCAACTATTCACACCGGGGAGCTGTTTTTT. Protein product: CSVESGATIHTGELFF.

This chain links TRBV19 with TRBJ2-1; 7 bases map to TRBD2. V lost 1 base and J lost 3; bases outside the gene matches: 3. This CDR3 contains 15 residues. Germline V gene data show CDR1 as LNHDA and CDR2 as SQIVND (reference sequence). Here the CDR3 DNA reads TGTGCCAGTAGTATAGGGCGGGAGTACTACAATGAGCAGTTCTTC. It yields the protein CASSIGREYYNEQFF.

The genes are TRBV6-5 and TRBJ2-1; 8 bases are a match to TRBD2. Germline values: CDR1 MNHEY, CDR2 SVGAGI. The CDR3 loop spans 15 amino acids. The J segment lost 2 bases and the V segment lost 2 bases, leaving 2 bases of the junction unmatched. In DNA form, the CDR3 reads TGTGCCAGCAGTTACACTAGCGGTACCTACAATGAGCAGTTCTTC. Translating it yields CASSYTSGTYNEQFF.

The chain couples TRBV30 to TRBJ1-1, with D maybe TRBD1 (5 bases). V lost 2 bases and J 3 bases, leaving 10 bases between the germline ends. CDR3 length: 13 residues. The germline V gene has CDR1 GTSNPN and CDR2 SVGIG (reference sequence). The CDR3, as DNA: TGTGCCTGGAGTATTGGGGGGGACACTGAAGCTTTCTTT. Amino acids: CAWSIGGDTEAFF.

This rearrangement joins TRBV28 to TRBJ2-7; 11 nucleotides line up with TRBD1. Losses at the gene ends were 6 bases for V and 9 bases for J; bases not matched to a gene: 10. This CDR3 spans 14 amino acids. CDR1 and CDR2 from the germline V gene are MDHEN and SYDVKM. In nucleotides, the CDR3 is TGTGCCAGCAGCCCTACGGACAGGGGGCCTGGGCAGTACTTC. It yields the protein CASSPTDRGPGQYF.